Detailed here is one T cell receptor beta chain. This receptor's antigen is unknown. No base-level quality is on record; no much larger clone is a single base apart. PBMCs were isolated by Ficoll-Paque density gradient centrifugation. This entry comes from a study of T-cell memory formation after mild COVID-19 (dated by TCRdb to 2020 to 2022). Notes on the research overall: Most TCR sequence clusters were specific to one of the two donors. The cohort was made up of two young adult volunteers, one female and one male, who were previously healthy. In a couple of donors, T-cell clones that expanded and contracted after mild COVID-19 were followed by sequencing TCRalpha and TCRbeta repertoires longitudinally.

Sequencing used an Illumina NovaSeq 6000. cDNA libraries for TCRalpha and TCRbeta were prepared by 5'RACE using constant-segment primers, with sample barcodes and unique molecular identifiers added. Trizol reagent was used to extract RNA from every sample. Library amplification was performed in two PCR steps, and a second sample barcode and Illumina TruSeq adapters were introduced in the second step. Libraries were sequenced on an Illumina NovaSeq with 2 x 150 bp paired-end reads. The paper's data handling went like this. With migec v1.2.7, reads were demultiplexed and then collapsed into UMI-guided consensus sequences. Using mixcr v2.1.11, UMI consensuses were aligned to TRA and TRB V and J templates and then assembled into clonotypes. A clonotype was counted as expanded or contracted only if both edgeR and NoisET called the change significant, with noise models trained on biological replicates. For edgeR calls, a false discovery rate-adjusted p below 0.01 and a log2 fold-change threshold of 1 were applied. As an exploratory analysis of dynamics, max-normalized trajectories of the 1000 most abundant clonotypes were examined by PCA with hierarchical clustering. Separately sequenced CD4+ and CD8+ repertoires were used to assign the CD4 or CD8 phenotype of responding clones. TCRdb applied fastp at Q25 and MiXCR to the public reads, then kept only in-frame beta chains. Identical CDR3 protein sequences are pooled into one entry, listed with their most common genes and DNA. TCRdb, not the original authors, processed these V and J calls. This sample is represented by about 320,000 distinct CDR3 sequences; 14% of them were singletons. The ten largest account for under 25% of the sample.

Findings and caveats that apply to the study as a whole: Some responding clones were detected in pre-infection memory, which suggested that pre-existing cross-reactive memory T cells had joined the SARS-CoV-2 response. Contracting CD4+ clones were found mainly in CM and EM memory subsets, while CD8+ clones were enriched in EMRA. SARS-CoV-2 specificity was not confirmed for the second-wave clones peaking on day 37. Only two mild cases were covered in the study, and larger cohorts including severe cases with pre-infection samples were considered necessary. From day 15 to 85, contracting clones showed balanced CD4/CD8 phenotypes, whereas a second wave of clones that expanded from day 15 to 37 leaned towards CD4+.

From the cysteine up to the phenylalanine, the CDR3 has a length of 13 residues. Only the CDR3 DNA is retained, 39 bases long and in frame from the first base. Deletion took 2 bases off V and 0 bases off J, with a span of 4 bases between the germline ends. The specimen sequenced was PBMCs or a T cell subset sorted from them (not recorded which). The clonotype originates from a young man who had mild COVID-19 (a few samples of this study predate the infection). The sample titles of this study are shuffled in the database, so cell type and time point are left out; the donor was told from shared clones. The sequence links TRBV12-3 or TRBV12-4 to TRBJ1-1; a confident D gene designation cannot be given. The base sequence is TGTGCCAGCAGTTTATTCGTGAACACTGAAGCTTTCTTT. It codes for CASSLFVNTEAFF.